The text below deals with one T cell receptor beta chain. Its antigen is undetermined. This sample is part of a study of Ad26.COV2.S vaccination and SARS-CoV-2 variants. The overall study: This donor came from the COV1001 trial of Ad26.COV2.S.

Study-wide points: Substantial post-vaccination breadth of spike-specific CD8+ and CD4+ T cell responses was reported.

Treatment of the sample: roughly 18 received Ad26.COV2.S at low or high dose, single or two shots; roughly five received placebo; per-sample allocation not given. The samples were gathered on day 63 after the first injection of vaccine or placebo. An Ad26 vector carrying the Wuhan-strain SARS-CoV-2 spike served as the vaccine. The table came from immunoSEQ multiplex PCR; TCRdb's copy has only in-frame clones and leaves some out. In the table there are over 400,000 clones, 90% of which are singletons. CDR1 is SEHNR, CDR2 FQNEAQ, per germline (reference sequence). This CDR3 has 14 residues. V was clipped by 5 bases and J by 8 bases, with 16 bases between them.

The chain combines TRBV7-9 with TRBJ2-1; D could derive from TRBD1 or TRBD2 (5 bases each). The specimen was peripheral blood, collected in a trial of Ad26.COV2.S vaccine versus placebo. The receptor comes from a person between 18 and 65 years old who received the Ad26.COV2.S COVID-19 vaccine or a placebo. CDR3 nucleotides: TGTGCCAGCAGCGCGGGCCCTACAGGCCATGAGCAGTTCTTC. As protein: CASSAGPTGHEQFF.